This is a list of T cell receptor beta chains from one sample in a study of cytomegalovirus exposure and HLA in healthy donors. Using immunoSEQ multiplex PCR, the repertoire was profiled, and TCRdb retains in-frame clones only, with some absent. The sample holds more than 90,000 clones, more than 75% seen once. Sequenced material: PBMCs. These receptor sequences come from a human donor in good health. The CDR3 runs from the conserved cysteine through the conserved F or W. Each record gives: clone size, J gene, V gene, D gene, CDR3 DNA, CDR3 protein. D genes are given only for firm matches. Clone size is stated in some rows and not others, as once, few, many or a class when expanded.

>-|TRBJ1-1|TRBV7-6|-
TGTGCCAGCAGCCACTGGACAGATAACACTGAAGCTTTCTTT
CASSHWTDNTEAFF
>-|TRBJ2-1|TRBV19|-
TGTGCCAGTATGGCAGGCGGACACCTATACAATGAGCAGTTCTTC
CASMAGGHLYNEQFF
>-|TRBJ2-1|TRBV6-6|-
TGTGCCAGCAGTGGACACTCCTACAATGAGCAGTTCTTC
CASSGHSYNEQFF
>-|TRBJ1-1|TRBV5-1|-
TGCGCCAGCAGCTTGATACCTACGGAGATGAACACTGAAGCTTTCTTT
CASSLIPTEMNTEAFF
>-|TRBJ1-4|TRBV7-9|TRBD1
TGTGCCAGCAGCTTTAGGACAGGGTCTAATGAAAAACTGTTTTTT
CASSFRTGSNEKLFF
>-|TRBJ2-2|TRBV5-6|TRBD2
TGTGCCAGCAGCTTACTACTAGCGGGGGACACCGGGGAGCTGTTTTTT
CASSLLLAGDTGELFF
>-|TRBJ2-7|TRBV4-3|-
TGCGCCAGCAGCCAAGTTACGGGAGTTTTCTACGAGCAGTACTTC
CASSQVTGVFYEQYF
>-|TRBJ2-1|TRBV5-4|TRBD2
TGTGCCAGCAGCGCCTCACCCGGGACTAGCTTAAATGAGCAGTTCTTC
CASSASPGTSLNEQFF
>-|TRBJ1-1|TRBV19|-
TGTGCCAGTAGTACCCCCCCAGGGGACACTGAAGCTTTCTTT
CASSTPPGDTEAFF
>-|TRBJ2-7|TRBV30|-
TGTGCCTTAGTCCCCAGAGGTGCCGGGAGCTCCTACGAGCAGTACTTC
CALVPRGAGSSYEQYF
>-|TRBJ1-5|TRBV19|TRBD1
TGTGCCAGTAGCCCGGACAGGGAGGGGCCCCAGCATTTT
CASSPDREGPQHF
>many|TRBJ2-1|TRBV6-1|TRBD2
TGTGCCAGCAGTGAAAGTGTAGGGAGGGGAGAGCAGTTCTTC
CASSESVGRGEQFF
>few|TRBJ2-1|TRBV5-6|TRBD1
TGTGCCAGCAGCCCCGGGGTGACAGGGAACCAATACAATGAGCAGTTCTTC
CASSPGVTGNQYNEQFF
>-|TRBJ2-1|TRBV5-5|-
TGTGCCAGCAGCTCCCAGGGCAATAATGAGCAGTTCTTC
CASSSQGNNEQFF
>few|TRBJ1-5|TRBV6-6|-
TGTGCCAGCAAGGGTGAGGGGGATACTCAGCCCCAGCATTTT
CASKGEGDTQPQHF
>-|TRBJ2-1|TRBV27|TRBD2
TGTGCCAGCAGTTCAGCGGGAAGGACCTACAATGAGCAGTTCTTC
CASSSAGRTYNEQFF
>-|TRBJ1-5|TRBV7-8|-
TGTGCCAGCAGCTTAGCAGGGGGAGATAGCAATCAGCCCCAGCATTTT
CASSLAGGDSNQPQHF
>few|TRBJ1-3|TRBV10-3|-
TGTGCCATCAGGGGTCTTACGGGAGGAAACACCATATATTTT
CAIRGLTGGNTIYF
>few|TRBJ2-6|TRBV6-5|-
TGTGCCAGCATCGGGGTCTCTGGGGCCAACGTCCTGACTTTC
CASIGVSGANVLTF
>-|TRBJ2-3|TRBV5-1|TRBD2
TGCGCCAGCAGCTTGGCGACGGGGGGGCTCACAGATACGCAGTATTTT
CASSLATGGLTDTQYF
>-|TRBJ2-7|TRBV2|TRBD1
TGTGCCAGCAGAGATACACAGGGGTACTACGAGCAGTACTTC
CASRDTQGYYEQYF
>-|TRBJ2-7|TRBV4-3|-
TGCGCCAGCAGCCAAGAAAGGAACTACGAGCAGTACTTC
CASSQERNYEQYF
>-|TRBJ1-5|TRBV5-4|TRBD1
TGTGCCAGCAGCGCTGGGACAGGCCGCAATCAGCCCCAGCATTTT
CASSAGTGRNQPQHF
>few|TRBJ1-1|TRBV14|-
TGTGCCAGCAGCCAAGGCGGGCGCACTGAAGCTTTCTTT
CASSQGGRTEAFF